The 14 T cell receptor beta chains reported below all come from one sample, sequenced in a study of response to subunit inactivated influenza vaccine. Each CDR3 protein is one row after TCRdb ran MiXCR on the RT-PCR reads. The repertoire holds hundreds of thousands of distinct CDR3 sequences, with around 13% as singletons. This material consisted of PBMCs from blood, taken roughly 15 days before vaccination. All receptors come from a man aged 50 to 60 who received an inactivated influenza vaccine.

DNA of the CDR3: TGTGCCAGCAGCCAAGATCTTTGGCAGGGCGACTACGAGCAGTACTTC. It yields the protein CASSQDLWQGDYEQYF. V usage is TRBV14 and J usage is TRBJ2-7, with D possibly TRBD1 on 5 matching bases. Germline V gives CDR1 SGHDN, CDR2 FVKESK. CDR3 length: 16 amino acids. The V end lost 0 bases, the J end lost 3 bases, and 15 bases lay between the germline ends.

This clonotype was seen a few times. The gene calls are TRBV19 and TRBJ2-1, with TRBD2 identical over 11 bases. Germline loops: CDR1 LNHDA, CDR2 SQIVND (reference sequence). Losses at the gene ends were 6 bases for V and 9 bases for J; bases not matched to a gene: 25. The length of the CDR3 is 20 residues. The CDR3 spells CASRHVPASGGRYGLVEQFF. DNA of the CDR3: TGTGCCAGTAGACACGTTCCAGCTAGCGGGGGGCGATACGGATTGGTTGAGCAGTTCTTC.

The chain employs TRBV29-1 and TRBJ2-3, with 9 bases lining up with TRBD2. Trimming took 4 bases from V and 8 from J; bases not matched to a gene: 7. CDR3 length: 13 residues. Germline loops: CDR1 SQVTM, CDR2 ANQGSEA. In DNA, the CDR3 is TGCAGCGTTGGCGGGAGGGCCCGCGTTACGCAGTATTTT. Encoded protein: CSVGGRARVTQYF.

The gene calls are TRBV10-1 and TRBJ2-3; D not resolved. Trimming pared 2 bases from V and 2 bases from J, leaving 8 bases between. This CDR3 is 14 amino acids long. Germline V gene data show CDR1 as WNHNN and CDR2 as SYGVQD (reference sequence). CDR3 protein: CASSEGQATDTQYF. CDR3 nucleotides: TGCGCCAGCAGTGAGGGTCAAGCCACAGATACGCAGTATTTT.

The rearrangement links TRBV20-1 to TRBJ2-1; no definite D call. This CDR3 contains 12 residues. Per germline, CDR1 DFQATT and CDR2 SNEGSKA (reference sequence). Trimming took off 8 bases at V and 0 bases at J, with 8 bases between the two ends. The CDR3 loop is CSQKSSYNEQFF. The CDR3 bases are TGCAGTCAAAAAAGCTCCTACAATGAGCAGTTCTTC.

This clonotype was seen repeatedly, ten times or more. The rearrangement links TRBV12-3 or TRBV12-4 to TRBJ2-7; 7 bases are shared with TRBD2. V gave up 4 bases and J gave up 7 bases; unmatched junction bases: 10. This CDR3 comprises 14 residues. CDR3 DNA: TGTGCCAGCAGTTATGGCGGGAGTGGGTTGGAGCAGTACTTC. Translation gives CASSYGGSGLEQYF.

The chain carries TRBV13 and TRBJ2-1; 12 bases agree with TRBD2. J gave up 2 bases and V 5 bases, and 7 bases lay outside the gene matches. Germline V CDR1 and CDR2: PRHDT, FYEKMQ (reference sequence). The CDR3 extends over 17 amino acids. CDR3 amino acids: CASSLGTSGHAYNEQFF. The CDR3 DNA follows: TGTGCCAGCAGCCTGGGGACTAGCGGGCATGCCTACAATGAGCAGTTCTTC.

This clonotype occurred a few times. V and J are TRBV24-1 and TRBJ2-1; 7 bases are a match to TRBD1. The CDR3 spans 15 residues. Trimming cost V 3 bases and J 2 bases; bases outside gene matches: 3. Per germline, CDR1 KGHDR and CDR2 SFDVKD. CDR3 amino acids: CATSDPTGPYNEQFF. The CDR3, as DNA: TGTGCCACCAGTGATCCGACAGGGCCCTACAATGAGCAGTTCTTC.

The chain recombines TRBV5-1 with TRBJ2-1; D gene uncertain. This CDR3 spans 12 amino acids. The V end lost 3 bases, the J end lost 8 bases, and 9 bases lay between the germline ends. The V gene's germline CDR1 is SGHRS and CDR2 YFSETQ. This CDR3 is CASSSGADEQFF. The CDR3 bases are TGCGCCAGCAGCTCCGGCGCAGATGAGCAGTTCTTC.

The chain recombines TRBV20-1 with TRBJ1-1; perhaps TRBD1 as D (6 bases). CDR1 is DFQATT and CDR2 is SNEGSKA in the germline V gene (reference sequence). Deletions cut 0 bases from V and 4 bases from J, with 9 bases between. The CDR3 length is 13 residues. CDR3 in amino acids: CSARDRGSTEAFF. CDR3 bases: TGCAGTGCTAGAGACAGGGGCAGCACTGAAGCTTTCTTT.

V and J are TRBV6-5 and TRBJ2-5; perhaps D is TRBD1 or TRBD2 (7 bases each). This CDR3 has 17 residues. CDR1 MNHEY and CDR2 SVGAGI come from the germline V gene. The germline V and J ends were trimmed by 2 bases and 5 bases, with 21 bases remaining between them. The CDR3 DNA reads TGTGCCAGCAGTTACGCTCAAGACAGGGAGGGCTCGGAGACCCAGTACTTC. This codes for CASSYAQDREGSETQYF.

At least ten counts were recorded for this clonotype. The chain couples TRBV4-1 to TRBJ2-1; D unclear. CDR3 length equals 13 residues. The germline V gene encodes CDR1 MGHRA and CDR2 YSYEKL. V lost 3 bases and J 3 bases, leaving 6 bases between the germline ends. Here the CDR3 DNA reads TGCGCCAGCAGCCACGAACACTACAATGAGCAGTTCTTC. It codes for CASSHEHYNEQFF.

The gene calls are TRBV6-2 or TRBV6-3 and TRBJ2-3; D gene uncertain. The V end was cut by 6 bases, the J end by 4 bases, with 8 bases between. Germline-derived CDR1 and CDR2 are MNHEY and SVGEGT. There are 12 residues in the CDR3. CDR3 nucleotides: TGTGCCAGCAGCAACCGGCCAGATACGCAGTATTTT. This codes for CASSNRPDTQYF.

This clonotype has just a few counts. This chain links TRBV20-1 with TRBJ1-4; D possibly corresponds to TRBD1 (6 bases). Trimming pared 0 bases from V and 8 bases from J, leaving 13 bases between. Germline CDR1 DFQATT, CDR2 SNEGSKA (reference sequence). The CDR3 runs 14 residues. CDR3 protein: CSARDPRGDEKLFF. The DNA for the CDR3 is TGCAGTGCTAGAGATCCGAGGGGGGACGAAAAACTGTTTTTT.